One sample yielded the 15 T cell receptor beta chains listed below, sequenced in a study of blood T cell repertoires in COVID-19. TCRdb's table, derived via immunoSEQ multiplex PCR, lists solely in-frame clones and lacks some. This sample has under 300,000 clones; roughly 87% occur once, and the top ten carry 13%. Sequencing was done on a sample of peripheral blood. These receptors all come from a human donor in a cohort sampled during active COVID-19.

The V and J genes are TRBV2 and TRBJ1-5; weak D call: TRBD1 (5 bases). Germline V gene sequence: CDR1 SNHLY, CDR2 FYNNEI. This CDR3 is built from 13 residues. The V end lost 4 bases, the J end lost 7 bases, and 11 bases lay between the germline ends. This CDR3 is CASSAGKKQPQHF. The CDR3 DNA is TGTGCCAGCAGTGCAGGGAAGAAACAGCCCCAGCATTTT.

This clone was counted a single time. The CDR3 sequence: CASSQEGQGAVKPQHF. The DNA of the CDR3 is TGCGCCAGCAGCCAAGAAGGACAGGGGGCTGTTAAGCCCCAGCATTTT. The chain links TRBV4-3 to TRBJ1-5, with TRBD1 matching over 11 bases. After removal of 0 bases from V and 8 bases from J, the junction contained 6 bases not matched to a gene. CDR1 and CDR2 from the germline V gene are LGHNA and YSLEER. CDR3 length: 16 amino acids.

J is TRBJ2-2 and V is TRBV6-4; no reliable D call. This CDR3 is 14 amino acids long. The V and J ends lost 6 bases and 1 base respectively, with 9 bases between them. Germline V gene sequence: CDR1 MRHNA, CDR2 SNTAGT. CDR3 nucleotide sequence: TGTGCCAGCAGAACCCAGATGAACACCGGGGAGCTGTTTTTT. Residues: CASRTQMNTGELFF.

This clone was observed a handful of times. DNA for the CDR3: TGTGCCAGCAGGCCGGAGGGGAGCTCCTATAATTCACCCCTCCACTTT. Amino acid sequence: CASRPEGSSYNSPLHF. The chain couples TRBV6-6 to TRBJ1-6; maybe TRBD1 (5 bases). This CDR3 is 16 amino acids long. Germline loops: CDR1 MNHNY, CDR2 SVGAGI (reference sequence). Trimming shortened V by 6 bases and J by 0 bases, and 12 bases separated the two germline ends.

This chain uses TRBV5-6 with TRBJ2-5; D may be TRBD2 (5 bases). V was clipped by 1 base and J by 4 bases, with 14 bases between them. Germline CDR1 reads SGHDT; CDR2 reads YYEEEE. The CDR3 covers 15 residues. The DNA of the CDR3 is TGTGCCAGCAGCTTGCGTAGCGTCAGTGGAGAGACCCAGTACTTC. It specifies CASSLRSVSGETQYF. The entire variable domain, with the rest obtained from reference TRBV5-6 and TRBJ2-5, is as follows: DAGVTQSPTHLIKTRGQQVTLRCSPKSGHDTVSWYQQALGQGPQFIFQYYEEEERQRGNFPDRFSGHQFPNYSSELNVNALLLGDSALYLCASSLRSVSGETQYFGPGTRLLVL.

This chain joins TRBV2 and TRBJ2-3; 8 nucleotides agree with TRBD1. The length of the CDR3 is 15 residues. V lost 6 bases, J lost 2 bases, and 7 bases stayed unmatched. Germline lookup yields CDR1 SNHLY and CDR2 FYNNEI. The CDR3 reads CASRSPGQATDTQYF. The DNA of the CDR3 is TGTGCCAGCAGAAGTCCGGGACAGGCCACAGATACGCAGTATTTT.

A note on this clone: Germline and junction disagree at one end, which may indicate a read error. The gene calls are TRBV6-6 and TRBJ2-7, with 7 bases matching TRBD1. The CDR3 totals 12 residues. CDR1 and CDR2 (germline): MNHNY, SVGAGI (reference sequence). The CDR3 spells CASSHRQGERNF. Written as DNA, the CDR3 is TGTGCCAGCAGTCACCGACAGGGCGAGAGGAACTTC.

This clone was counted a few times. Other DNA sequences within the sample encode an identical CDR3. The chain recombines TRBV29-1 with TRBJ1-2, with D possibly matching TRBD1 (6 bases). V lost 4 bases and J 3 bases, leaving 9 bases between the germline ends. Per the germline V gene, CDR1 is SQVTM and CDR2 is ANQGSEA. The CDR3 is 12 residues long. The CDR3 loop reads CSVADRHYGYTF. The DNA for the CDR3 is TGCAGCGTTGCGGACAGACACTATGGCTACACCTTC. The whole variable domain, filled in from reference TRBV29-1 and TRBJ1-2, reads SAVISQKPSRDICQRGTSLTIQCQVDSQVTMMFWYRQQPGQSLTLIATANQGSEATYESGFVIDKFPISRPNLTFSTLTVSNMSPEDSSIYLCSVADRHYGYTFGSGTRLTVV.

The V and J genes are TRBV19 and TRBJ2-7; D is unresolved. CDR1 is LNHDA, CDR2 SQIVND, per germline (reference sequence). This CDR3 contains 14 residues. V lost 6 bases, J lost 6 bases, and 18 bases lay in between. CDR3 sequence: CASRGLGQASEQYF. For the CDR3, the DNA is TGTGCCAGTAGGGGCCTCGGTCAGGCGTCCGAGCAGTACTTC.

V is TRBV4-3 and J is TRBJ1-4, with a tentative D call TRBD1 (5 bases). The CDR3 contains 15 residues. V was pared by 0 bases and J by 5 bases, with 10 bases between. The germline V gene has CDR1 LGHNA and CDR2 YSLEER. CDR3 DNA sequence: TGCGCCAGCAGCCAAGATCCCAGGGAAAATGAAAAACTGTTTTTT. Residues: CASSQDPRENEKLFF.

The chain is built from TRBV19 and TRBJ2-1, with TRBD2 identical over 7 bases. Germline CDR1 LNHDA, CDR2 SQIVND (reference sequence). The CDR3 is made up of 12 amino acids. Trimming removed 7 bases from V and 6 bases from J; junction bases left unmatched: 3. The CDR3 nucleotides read TGTGCCAGTAAAGGCGGGGGCAATGAGCAGTTCTTC. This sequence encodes CASKGGGNEQFF.

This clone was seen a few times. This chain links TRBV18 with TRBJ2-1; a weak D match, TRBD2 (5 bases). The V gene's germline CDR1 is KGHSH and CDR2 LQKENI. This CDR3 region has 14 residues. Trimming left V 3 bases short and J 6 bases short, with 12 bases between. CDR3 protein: CASSPGITINEQFF. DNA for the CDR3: TGTGCCAGCTCACCCGGGATCACGATCAATGAGCAGTTCTTC.

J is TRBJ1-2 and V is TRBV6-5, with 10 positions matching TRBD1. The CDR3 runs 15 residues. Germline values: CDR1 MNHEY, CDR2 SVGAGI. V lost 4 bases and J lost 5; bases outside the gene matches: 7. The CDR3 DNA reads TGTGCCAGCAGTTCCGCCGGGACAGGGGCTTATGGCTACACCTTC. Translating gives CASSSAGTGAYGYTF.

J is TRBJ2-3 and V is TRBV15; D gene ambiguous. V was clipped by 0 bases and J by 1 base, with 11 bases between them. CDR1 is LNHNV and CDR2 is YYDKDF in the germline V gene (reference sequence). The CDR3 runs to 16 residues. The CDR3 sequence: CATSRDPGRRTDTQYF. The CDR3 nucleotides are TGTGCCACCAGCAGAGATCCTGGGCGCCGCACAGATACGCAGTATTTT.

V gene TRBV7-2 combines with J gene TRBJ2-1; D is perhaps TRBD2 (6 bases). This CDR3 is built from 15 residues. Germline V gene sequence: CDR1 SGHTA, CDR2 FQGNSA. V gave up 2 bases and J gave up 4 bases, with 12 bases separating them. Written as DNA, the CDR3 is TGTGCCAGCAGCTTATCGGCGGGACGATACAATGAGCAGTTCTTC. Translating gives CASSLSAGRYNEQFF. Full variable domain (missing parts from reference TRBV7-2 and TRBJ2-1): GAGVSQSPSNKVTEKGKDVELRCDPISGHTALYWYRQSLGQGLEFLIYFQGNSAPDKSGLPSDRFSAERTGGSVSTLTIQRTQQEDSAVYLCASSLSAGRYNEQFFGPGTRLTVL.